This TCR beta chain was retrieved from a study of blood T cell repertoires in COVID-19 (dated by TCRdb to between 2020 and 2021). The study in broad terms: Collaborator samples came from the United States, Italy and Spain and covered acute and convalescent phases of COVID-19. The material from the prospective study consisted of cDNA or gDNA derived from T cells, B-cell-depleted T cells, or PBMCs. Subjects who had been exposed to COVID-19, were actively infected with it, or had recovered from it provided the deeply sampled blood TCRbeta repertoires that made up the dataset. A freely available public database, intended as a resource for researchers studying the immune response to SARS-CoV-2, is where the repertoires were released. Samples were obtained from the ongoing ImmuneRACE study (first 160 participants) and from over 1,000 subjects provided by 6 global collaborators. The sample metadata nearly always contained a de-identified subject ID, COVID-19 status, age in years and sex. Where available, HLA class I and class II types were obtained from metadata supplied by the sample provider rather than from assay-based typing. Beyond this particular receptor, the publication reports: The amount of clinical and demographic metadata varied by source and participant and was provided uncurated.

The immunoSEQ Assay, a bias-controlled multiplex PCR, was used to amplify TCRbeta CDR3 regions from genomic DNA. The original methods were these. The number of nucleated cells in each sample was estimated from the amplification of reference gene primers within the assay. To quantify the absolute abundance of each unique TCRbeta CDR3 rearrangement, sequence reads were collapsed and filtered. For each sample, productive Simpson clonality was calculated as the square root of Simpson's diversity index across productive rearrangements. TCRdb holds this immuneACCESS table with in-frame rearrangements only. Some clones are missing; in checked studies, unresolved V genes explain under half, and the rest has no known cause. V and J calls and clone size are given by that table; D and trimming were obtained from the DNA. The sample table records about 210,000 clones; roughly nine tenths of these occur just once. The ten largest account for more than 0.7% of the sample.

On this clone itself: It has no known antigen specificity. No much larger clone exists at a distance of one base, and base qualities are not known.

Whole blood was collected in K2EDTA tubes by collaborating institutions according to the institutions' own protocols. For TCRbeta analysis, collaborators shipped samples as frozen whole blood, isolated PBMCs, or DNA extracted from either of those sample types. Sequences SNHLY (CDR1) and FYNNEI (CDR2) are obtained from the germline V gene. Trimming removed 6 bases from V and 5 bases from J, leaving 12 bases between the germline ends. The CDR3, cysteine through phenylalanine, is 13 amino acids long. The only DNA kept is the CDR3, 39 bases in frame from the first base. Sequencing was performed on peripheral blood. The chain uses TRBV2 and TRBJ2-3; 6 matching bases give a weak D call of TRBD1. The sequence derives from a woman aged 65 to 85 with acute or convalescent COVID-19. The CDR3 amino acid sequence is: CASSRDRKDTQYF. The DNA sequence is TGTGCCAGCAGCCGAGACAGGAAAGATACGCAGTATTTT.